The present T cell receptor (beta chain) was sequenced within a study of cytomegalovirus exposure and HLA in healthy donors. Study-wide results and caveats: According to a subsequent analysis, TCR clusters from the first cohort were inclined to appear together in the 90 to 150 validation repertoires.

Profiled with immunoSEQ multiplex PCR; TCRdb holds only in-frame clones, not every one. The sample consists of approximately 150,000 clones, roughly 90% of them appearing once. Regarding this clone: Its antigen is unidentified.

The CDR3 covers 15 residues. V lost 5 bases to trimming and J lost 2 bases, with 14 bases between them. Per germline, CDR1 SGHVS and CDR2 FQNEAQ. V is TRBV7-8 and J is TRBJ2-3; perhaps TRBD2 as D (6 bases). The sample consisted of PBMCs. The TCR was taken from a man younger than 35 in good health and CMV-seropositive. Written as DNA, the CDR3 is TGTGCCAGCAGCCCCCTGCGGGGCCCCACAGATACGCAGTATTTT. Its translation: CASSPLRGPTDTQYF.